This paragraph reports one T cell receptor beta chain. No antigen is known for it. Base-call qualities are not available, and no considerably larger clone is one nucleotide away. Receptors were amplified or captured by the immunoSEQ multiplex PCR assay. The multiplex PCR relied on a mix of 60 forward primers for TCR Vbeta segments and 13 reverse primers for TCR Jbeta segments. A multiplex PCR assay on genomic DNA amplified the CDR3 region of rearranged TCR beta genes. On the Illumina HiSeq System, the amplified TCR beta libraries were sequenced as 87-base-pair reads. The authors processed their data as follows. In a later analysis, tens of millions of unique TCR beta chains were counted across the 500 to 700 repertoires, and approximately 11 million of these chains were shared by at least two donors. To remove PCR and sequencing errors, raw reads were error-corrected and collapsed into unique sequences using a nearest-neighbor algorithm that merged closely related sequences. To assign V, D and J gene segments, CDR3 sequences were aligned to IMGT reference sequences. Each retained sequence needed at least a six-nucleotide match to both a V gene segment and a J gene segment. Rearrangements were classified as productive when the CDR3 lacked stop codons and remained in frame with V and J, and all other rearrangements were classified as non-productive. CDR3 was defined according to IMGT convention as the region running from the second conserved V-encoded cysteine to the conserved J-encoded phenylalanine. The earlier analysis of fewer than 700 of the donors excluded sequences that lacked an unambiguous match to a single V gene segment. An earlier analysis of just under 600 of the donors called V segments functional above 56.7% productive rearrangements and segregating when the between-donor standard deviation exceeded 5%. A statistical classification framework was built to diagnose cytomegalovirus status from the catalog of TCR beta chain sequences. In a later analysis, TCR nucleotide sequences were compared against IMGT/GENE-DB human TR gene sequences so that V and J genes could be assigned. Using the TCRdist pipeline, a later analysis assigned CDR3 sequences along with most-parsimonious VDJ recombination scenarios. In a later analysis, every TCR beta chain was defined by the combination of its CDR3 amino acid sequence and its V-gene family, and reads without a unique V-gene family were dropped. To address suspected cross-contamination and a sequencing artifact, a later analysis removed 592 highly shared, low-generation-probability nucleotide sequences. In a later analysis, a clonal expansion index was calculated for each public chain from normalized within-repertoire ranks of inferred template counts. Generation probabilities in a later analysis came from a VDJ recombination model fitted to out-of-frame rearrangements, and those results were checked against IGoR. In a later analysis, hypergeometric tests were used to score TCR-TCR, TCR-HLA and TCR-CMV co-occurrence, with a repertoire-size bias correction applied to TCR pairs. False discovery rates were estimated in a later analysis by permuting HLA or CMV assignments 20 times. In a later analysis, co-occurring TCRs were grouped using DBSCAN, and TCRdist sequence similarity was added for clustering within HLA-allele-positive subsets. Co-occurrence clustering excluded repertoires with fewer than 30,000 or more than 120,000 public chains, plus five with anomalous nucleotide sharing. The source is immuneACCESS, and TCRdb retained only in-frame sequences with V and J called. Part of the clones is not carried over; for the studies checked, unresolved V genes explain less than half of this, and the remainder is unexplained. That table furnishes V, J and clone size, whereas the DNA furnished D and trimming. The sample table lists 100,000 to 120,000 clones, roughly 13% of them with a count of one. The ten largest clones add up to approximately 16% of the sample.

This entry is derived from a study of cytomegalovirus exposure and HLA in healthy donors (dated by TCRdb to 2016 to 2017). A note on the overall study: An earlier analysis of fewer than 750 of the donors reported 250 to 350 Gb of sequence data and 95 million to 140 million unique TCR beta sequences obtained from about 200 million T cells. About 300 gigabases of sequencing data and approximately 85 million unique TCR sequences were included in an early release covering around 650 HLA-typed donors. Among the roughly 400 genotyped donors, around 79% belonged to the genetic ancestry cluster associated with self-reported Caucasian donors. The study aimed to test whether signatures of past pathogen exposure could be identified by cataloging public T cell receptors. Using immunosequencing, the study profiled T cell repertoires from fewer than 850 subjects and related those repertoires to cytomegalovirus serostatus. In addition to the first cohort of 666 subjects, a separate validation cohort of under 150 different subjects was used. The study combined high-throughput TCR immunosequencing, statistical association of individual TCRs with disease status, and machine learning to predict cytomegalovirus infection status. A later analysis re-analyzed previously published TCR beta repertoires from roughly 600 donors and added high-resolution HLA genotyping to study TCR occurrence patterns. In the later analysis, no new phenotypic data were used to find candidate immune exposures; instead, reliance was placed on TCR beta sequences and their occurrence across donors. To decide whether each TCR beta V gene segment behaved as functional or pseudogenic, an earlier analysis of some 580 of the donors relied on high-throughput TCR beta sequencing. Alongside the repertoire data, information on donor age, sex, ethnicity and CMV serostatus was compiled. A later genetic analysis used genome-wide SNP genotypes for about 60% of the roughly 700 donors, treating that subset as a discovery cohort. Every repertoire in the discovery cohort had been generated on one and the same sequencing platform. Both class I and class II loci were covered by HLA typing, at four-digit resolution. Typing coverage differed by locus: A, B, C, DRB1 and DQB1 were typed in roughly 620-640 donors, DQA1 in 500 to 550, DPA1 in around 600, and DPB1 in 450 to 480. Because of strong linkage in the cohort, four to six DR-DQ haplotypes were treated as single units for association and clustering. Among under 450 genotyped donors of the cohort, an average of approximately 240,000 unique TCR beta nucleotide sequences were sequenced per donor, around 20% of them non-productive.

Summary of the overall study and its limitations: According to a later genetic analysis, donors in an Asian-associated ancestry cluster had fewer N-insertions in productive TCRs than the approximately 670-donor mean. Across donors, most TCR sequences were observed very rarely, whereas some public TCRs were present in many individuals. It was suggested by the authors that the approach could potentially be generalized to other disease states and immunological phenotypes. In an earlier analysis of several hundred of the donors, most TCR beta V segments were observed in productive rearrangements about 87% or about 30% of the time, broadly matching IMGT annotations. A later analysis reported that several top co-occurrence clusters appeared linked to parvovirus B19, influenza, CMV and Epstein-Barr virus. A further reported finding was that TCR beta sequences accurately predicted the HLA-A and HLA-B alleles for most subjects in the first cohort. In a later analysis, HLA-associated TCR beta chains were found to be more clonally expanded and to have lower generation probabilities than equally common non-associated chains. Because counts were too low, seventeen rarely observed V segments, including chromosome 9 orphons, were excluded from the earlier analysis of under 650 of the donors. Because HLA typing was unavailable for some donors at each locus, only the typed subset was used in association tests. Some IMGT-functional V segments, including TRBV6-2 and TRBV6-3, could not be distinguished by the 87-base-pair reads and were therefore excluded. A total of 150 or so TCR beta chains were listed by the study as associated with cytomegalovirus. In a later genetic analysis, a missense DCLRE1C variant was associated with V-gene and J-gene trimming of TCR beta chains, and the association was replicated in an independent cohort. In vitro tests confirmed that a few of the cytomegalovirus-associated TCR beta chains recognize cytomegalovirus antigens. Presence/absence analyses assumed roughly uniform sequencing depth across donors, an assumption that may not hold. This cohort had only TCR beta chains sequenced, and the lack of alpha or paired-chain data limited which features could be detected. Specific HLA alleles were associated with about 17,000 TCR beta sequences at a false discovery rate of 0.05 in a later analysis. The only immune exposure information available for the cohort was CMV serostatus. When HLA alleles, especially DR and DQ, strongly co-occurred, attributing TCR associations to individual alleles was difficult. Linkage disequilibrium might explain the correlated functional status among segregating V segments, but an unknown experimental factor could not be ruled out. The classifier was reported to diagnose cytomegalovirus status with high specificity and sensitivity in both the original cohort and the validation cohort. In a later analysis, TCR association rates were found to vary across HLA loci, with the most associated TCRs seen for DRB1 alleles and the fewest for HLA-C alleles. Most CMV-associated TCR beta chains appeared to be HLA-restricted in a later analysis, and the HLA associations seemed to be driven largely by CMV exposure. A cluster of highly shared sequence variants was judged likely to be a technical artifact of the sequencing pipeline.

The cohort comprised some 730 healthy bone marrow donors. All cohort members were sampled while nominally healthy, although unrecorded immune exposures were likely present. The donor tested CMV seropositive and was one of the 289 seropositive cohort members. A peripheral blood sample was collected from each donor, and TCR beta sequencing was performed on peripheral blood mononuclear cells. The Qiagen DNeasy Blood Extraction Kit was used to extract genomic DNA from the blood cell samples. From the cysteine through the phenylalanine, the CDR3 covers 11 amino acids. Only CDR3 DNA remains: 33 bases, in frame from the first base. Via the germline V gene, CDR1 is MNHEY and CDR2 SVGAGI. V is reduced by 6 bases and J by 5 bases, leaving a spacing of 8 bases between them.

Material: PBMCs. The rearranged chain carries TRBV6-5 and TRBJ2-7, with the D gene call left open. The sequence was obtained from a man aged 40-55 years in good health and CMV-seropositive. The CDR3 region: CASRRGNEQYF. The nucleotide sequence is TGTGCCAGCAGGAGAGGCAACGAGCAGTACTTC.